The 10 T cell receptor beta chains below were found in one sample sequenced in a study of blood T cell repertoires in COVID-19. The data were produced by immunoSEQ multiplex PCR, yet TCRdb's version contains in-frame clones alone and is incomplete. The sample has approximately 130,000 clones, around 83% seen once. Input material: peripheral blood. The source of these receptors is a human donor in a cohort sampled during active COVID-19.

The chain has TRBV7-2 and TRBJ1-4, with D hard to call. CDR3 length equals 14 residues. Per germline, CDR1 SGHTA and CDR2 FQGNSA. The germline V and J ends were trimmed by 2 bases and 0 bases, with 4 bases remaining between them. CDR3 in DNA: TGTGCCAGCAGCTTATATTCAACTAATGAAAAACTGTTTTTT. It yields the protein CASSLYSTNEKLFF.

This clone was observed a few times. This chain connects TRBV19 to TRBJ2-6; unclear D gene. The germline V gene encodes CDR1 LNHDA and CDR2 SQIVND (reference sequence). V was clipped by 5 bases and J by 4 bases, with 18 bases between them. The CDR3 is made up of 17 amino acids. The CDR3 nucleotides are TGTGCCAGTAGTCTCGGTAGTCGAGTCTTGGGGGCCAACGTCCTGACTTTC. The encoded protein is CASSLGSRVLGANVLTF.

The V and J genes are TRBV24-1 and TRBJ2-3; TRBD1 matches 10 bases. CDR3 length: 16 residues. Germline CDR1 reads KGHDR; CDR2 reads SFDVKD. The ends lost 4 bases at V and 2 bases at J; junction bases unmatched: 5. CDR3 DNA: TGTGCCACCAGTGAGGGGACAGGGGTACTCACAGATACGCAGTATTTT. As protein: CATSEGTGVLTDTQYF.

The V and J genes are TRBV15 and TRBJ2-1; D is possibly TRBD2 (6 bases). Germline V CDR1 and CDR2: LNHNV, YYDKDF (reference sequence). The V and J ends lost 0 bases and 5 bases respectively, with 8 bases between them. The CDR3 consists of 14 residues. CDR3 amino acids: CATSRDSGNNEQFF. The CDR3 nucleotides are TGTGCCACCAGCAGAGATAGCGGAAACAATGAGCAGTTCTTC.

CDR3 sequence (DNA): TGTGCCAGCAGCTCCACCACCGGGACAGATTACAATGAGCAGTTCTTC. Its protein is CASSSTTGTDYNEQFF. The V call is TRBV7-2, the J call TRBJ2-1, with 7 bases matching TRBD1. The CDR3 contains 16 residues. Germline lookup yields CDR1 SGHTA and CDR2 FQGNSA. J lost 4 bases, V lost 4 bases, and 10 bases had no gene match.

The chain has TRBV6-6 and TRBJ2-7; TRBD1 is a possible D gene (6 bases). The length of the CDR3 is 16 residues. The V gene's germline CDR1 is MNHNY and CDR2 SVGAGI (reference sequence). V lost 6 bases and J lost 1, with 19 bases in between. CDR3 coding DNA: TGTGCCAGCAGACGTCCGGACAGCTCGAGTTCCTACGAGCAGTACTTC. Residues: CASRRPDSSSSYEQYF.

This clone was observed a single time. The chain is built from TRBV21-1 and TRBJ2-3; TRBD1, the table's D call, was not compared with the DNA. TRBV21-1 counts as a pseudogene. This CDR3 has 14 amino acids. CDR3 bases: TGTGCCAGCAGCAAATTCATGACAGTAGATACGCAGTATTTT. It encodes CASSKFMTVDTQYF.

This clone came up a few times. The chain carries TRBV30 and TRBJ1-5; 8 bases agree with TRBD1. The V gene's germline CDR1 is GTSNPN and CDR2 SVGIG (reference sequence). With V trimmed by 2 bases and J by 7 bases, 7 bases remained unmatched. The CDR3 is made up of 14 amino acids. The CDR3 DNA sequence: TGTGCCTGGAGTCGCGGGACAGGACTGCAGCCCCAGCATTTT. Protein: CAWSRGTGLQPQHF.

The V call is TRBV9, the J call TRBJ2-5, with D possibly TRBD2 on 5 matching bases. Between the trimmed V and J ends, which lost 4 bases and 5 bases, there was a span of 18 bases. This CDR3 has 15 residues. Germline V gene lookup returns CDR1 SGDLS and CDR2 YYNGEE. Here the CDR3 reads CASSLTGVARETQYF. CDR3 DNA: TGTGCCAGCAGCCTAACCGGGGTGGCCCGGGAGACCCAGTACTTC.

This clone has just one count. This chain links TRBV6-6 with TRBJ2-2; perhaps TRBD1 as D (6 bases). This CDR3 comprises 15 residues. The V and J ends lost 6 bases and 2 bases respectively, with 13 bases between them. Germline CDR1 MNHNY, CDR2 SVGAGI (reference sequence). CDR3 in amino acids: CASRSTGTNTGELFF. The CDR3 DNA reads TGTGCCAGCAGATCGACCGGGACAAACACCGGGGAGCTGTTTTTT.